A single sample gave rise to the 31 T cell receptor beta chains below, sequenced in a study of T-cell reconstitution after alpha-beta-depleted transplantation in children. Researchers prepared the TCRbeta library using unique molecular identifiers, the study reports. TCRdb used MiXCR to reprocess the PCR reads, holding one entry per CDR3 protein. The sample holds 500,000 or so distinct CDR3 sequences; 10% to 12% are singletons and the top ten take roughly 15%. Sequencing was performed on PBMCs, mostly from graft donor cells, taken 180 days after TCRalphabeta/CD19-depleted stem cell transplant. These receptors were taken from a female patient younger than 10 who had a stem cell transplant for aplastic anemia, so the T cells may come from the graft donor.

Ten or more counts support this clonotype. The chain is built from TRBV12-3 or TRBV12-4 and TRBJ2-7; D tentatively fits TRBD1 or TRBD2 (7 bases each). CDR3 length equals 16 residues. V was pared by 5 bases and J by 4 bases, with 21 bases between. CDR3 DNA: TGTGCCAGCAGTCGGGAGGCCACAGGGGTTCTTTACGAGCAGTACTTC. This translates into CASSREATGVLYEQYF.

This clonotype turned up a few times. The chain is built from TRBV20-1 and TRBJ2-7; 7 positions agree with TRBD1. J was trimmed by 3 bases and V by 0 bases; bases with no gene match: 5. The CDR3 contains 14 residues. Germline assignment: CDR1 DFQATT and CDR2 SNEGSKA (reference sequence). The CDR3 region has the DNA TGCAGTGCTAGAGATAGGGACAGCCTCTACGAGCAGTACGTC. Translation gives CSARDRDSLYEQYV.

This rearrangement joins TRBV6-2 or TRBV6-3 to TRBJ1-5; D gene uncertain. The CDR3 loop spans 14 amino acids. V dropped 2 bases and J dropped 3 bases, with 8 bases sitting between them. CDR1 and CDR2 (germline): MNHEY, SVGEGT. CDR3: CASSYGGNNQPQHF. The CDR3 coding sequence is TGTGCCAGCAGTTACGGAGGGAACAATCAGCCCCAGCATTTT.

The chain employs TRBV20-1 and TRBJ1-5, with TRBD1 matching 7 bases. Germline V gives CDR1 DFQATT, CDR2 SNEGSKA (reference sequence). The CDR3 runs to 15 residues. V trimming: 3 bases; J trimming: 7 bases; junction bases outside the gene matches: 12. The CDR3 DNA reads as TGCAGTGCTAGCCAGGCCCCGGGACAGCCACAGCCCCAGCATTTT. Protein sequence: CSASQAPGQPQPQHF.

The chain links TRBV28 to TRBJ2-2; 9 bases map to TRBD1. The trim removed 4 bases at V and 7 bases at J, leaving 7 bases unmatched. The V gene's germline CDR1 is MDHEN and CDR2 SYDVKM. This CDR3 comprises 15 residues. CDR3 amino acids: CASSSTGGLIGELFF. The DNA of the CDR3 is TGTGCCAGCAGTTCGACAGGGGGGTTAATCGGGGAGCTGTTTTTT.

At least ten counts were recorded for this clonotype. The chain has TRBV7-2 and TRBJ2-5, with TRBD2 matching 7 bases. Germline loops: CDR1 SGHTA, CDR2 FQGNSA. The CDR3 is made up of 14 amino acids. The V segment lost 8 bases and the J segment 1 base; nucleotides outside the gene matches: 7. CDR3 nucleotides: TGTGCCAGCCCCCTCGGGAGGTTCCAAGAGACCCAGTACTTC. Protein sequence: CASPLGRFQETQYF. The variable domain in full, completed from reference TRBV7-2 and TRBJ2-5, reads GAGVSQSPSNKVTEKGKDVELRCDPISGHTALYWYRQSLGQGLEFLIYFQGNSAPDKSGLPSDRFSAERTGGSVSTLTIQRTQQEDSAVYLCASPLGRFQETQYFGPGTRLLVL.

The chain uses TRBV4-3 and TRBJ2-7, with D uncertain. This CDR3 region has 15 residues. The V end lost 0 bases, the J end lost 3 bases, and 12 bases lay between the germline ends. The V gene's germline CDR1 is LGHNA and CDR2 YSLEER. CDR3 nucleotides: TGCGCCAGCAGCCAAGATCAAGGAATGGTCTACGAGCAGTACTTC. Translating it yields CASSQDQGMVYEQYF.

This clonotype has a handful of counts. The CDR3 here is CSAPDGNSGSMSYEQYV. The CDR3 DNA sequence: TGCAGTGCCCCGGATGGAAATAGCGGGAGTATGTCCTACGAGCAGTACGTC. This chain connects TRBV20-1 to TRBJ2-7; 9 bases line up with TRBD2. The CDR3 totals 17 residues. Germline V gene sequence: CDR1 DFQATT, CDR2 SNEGSKA (reference sequence). With V trimmed by 6 bases and J by 1 base, 16 bases remained unmatched.

This clonotype turned up a few times. V usage is TRBV12-3 or TRBV12-4 and J usage is TRBJ2-3; D is unresolved. Trimming took off 4 bases at V and 1 base at J, with 6 bases between the two ends. The CDR3 totals 13 residues. CDR3 in DNA: TGTGCCAGCAGTTACGGCGGCACAGATACGCAGTATTTT. It translates to CASSYGGTDTQYF.

Only a few counts were recorded for this clonotype. The chain employs TRBV29-1 and TRBJ2-5, with unresolved D. V dropped 8 bases and J dropped 5 bases, with 15 bases sitting between them. In germline, CDR1 is SQVTM, CDR2 ANQGSEA. The CDR3 extends over 12 amino acids. The CDR3 loop is CSFHARQETQYF. CDR3 DNA: TGCAGCTTCCATGCCAGGCAGGAGACCCAGTACTTC.

The chain joins TRBV7-8 to TRBJ1-2, with 10 bases fitting TRBD1. This CDR3 is built from 17 residues. Germline V gives CDR1 SGHVS, CDR2 FQNEAQ. Trimming at V came to 5 bases and at J to 9 bases, leaving 18 bases not matched to a gene. CDR3 amino acids: CASSQRQGARAMFSYTF. The CDR3 DNA follows: TGTGCCAGCAGCCAAAGACAGGGGGCCCGAGCGATGTTTAGCTACACCTTC.

This clonotype was seen repeatedly, ten times or more. This chain links TRBV9 with TRBJ2-1, with 9 bases aligning to TRBD2. The CDR3 length is 17 residues. Looked up from germline, CDR1 is SGDLS and CDR2 is YYNGEE. V was clipped by 0 bases and J by 10 bases; unmatched bases: 14. The CDR3 region has the DNA TGTGCCAGCAGCGTAGATCAGGGACTAGCCTATCTCGGGGAGCAGTTCTTC. Amino acids: CASSVDQGLAYLGEQFF.

The rearrangement uses TRBV29-1 and TRBJ2-7, with 9 bases fitting TRBD1. The CDR3 is made up of 12 amino acids. V dropped 6 bases and J dropped 2; count of bases not matched to a gene: 2. CDR1 and CDR2 (germline): SQVTM, ANQGSEA. The CDR3 region has the DNA TGCAGCGTCCGGGACAGGGCCTACGAGCAGTACGTC. It translates to CSVRDRAYEQYV.

This clonotype appeared a few times. The V gene is TRBV28, the J gene TRBJ2-4, with no clear D. Germline V gene data show CDR1 as MDHEN and CDR2 as SYDVKM. Trimming shortened V by 2 bases and J by 0 bases, and 14 bases separated the two germline ends. This CDR3 region has 17 residues. CDR3 in amino acids: CASSLVGGSPAKNIQYF. CDR3 bases: TGTGCCAGCAGTTTAGTCGGTGGGTCTCCAGCCAAAAACATTCAGTACTTC.

The chain couples TRBV10-2 to TRBJ2-7; D unclear. The germline V gene has CDR1 WSHSY and CDR2 SAAADI. This CDR3 is 13 amino acids long. The germline V and J ends were trimmed by 3 bases and 2 bases, with 8 bases remaining between them. CDR3 sequence: CASSEQRAYEQYV. The CDR3 region has the DNA TGCGCCAGCAGTGAACAGCGTGCCTACGAGCAGTACGTC.

In its sample, this clonotype was seen a few times. The chain has TRBV20-1 and TRBJ1-4; possibly TRBD1 for D (5 bases). The V end lost 7 bases, the J end lost 2 bases, and 17 bases lay between the germline ends. This CDR3 region has 15 residues. The V gene's germline CDR1 is DFQATT and CDR2 SNEGSKA (reference sequence). The CDR3 loop is CSGGGKGRTNEKLFF. Here the CDR3 DNA reads TGCAGTGGTGGGGGTAAAGGGCGCACTAATGAAAAACTGTTTTTT.

This clonotype was counted ten times or more. The chain carries TRBV6-6 and TRBJ2-5, with D uncertain. Germline V gives CDR1 MNHNY, CDR2 SVGAGI (reference sequence). V gave up 6 bases and J gave up 2 bases, with 10 bases separating them. CDR3 length equals 13 residues. The CDR3: CASRPPQQETQYF. The CDR3 DNA is TGTGCCAGCAGACCGCCCCAGCAAGAGACCCAGTACTTC.

This chain connects TRBV20-1 to TRBJ1-4, with 7 bases aligning to TRBD1. Germline CDR1 is DFQATT and CDR2 is SNEGSKA (reference sequence). J lost 8 bases, V lost 0 bases, and 15 bases had no gene match. The CDR3 has 17 amino acids. This chain's CDR3 is CSARESYYRGGGEKLFF. The CDR3 DNA is TGCAGTGCTAGAGAGAGTTACTACAGGGGCGGAGGGGAAAAACTGTTTTTT.

There are many counts of this clonotype. The J gene is TRBJ2-3, the V gene TRBV5-1; D is ambiguous. Trimming took off 0 bases at V and 0 bases at J, with 8 bases between the two ends. Germline V gene lookup returns CDR1 SGHRS and CDR2 YFSETQ. The CDR3 consists of 15 residues. The CDR3 reads CASSLGRPSTDTQYF. The CDR3 DNA sequence: TGCGCCAGCAGCTTGGGCCGGCCCAGCACAGATACGCAGTATTTT.

The V and J genes are TRBV5-1 and TRBJ2-7; TRBD1 is a possible D gene (6 bases). CDR1 is SGHRS, CDR2 YFSETQ, per germline. This CDR3 spans 14 amino acids. The V end lost 2 bases, the J end lost 1 base, and 10 bases lay between the germline ends. CDR3 sequence (DNA): TGCGCCAGCAGCTTTGGGGACACATCCTACGAGCAGTACTTC. This encodes CASSFGDTSYEQYF.

A note on this clonotype: A much larger clone differs by one base, so this may be a read error. The genes are TRBV9 and TRBJ2-3; 8 nucleotides align to TRBD2. The germline V gene has CDR1 SGDLS and CDR2 YYNGEE. The CDR3 length is 16 residues. The CDR3 loop is CPSSAAGTRGTDTQYF. In DNA, the CDR3 is TGTCCCAGCAGCGCCGCCGGGACTAGAGGCACAGATACGCAGTATTTT.

The gene calls are TRBV9 and TRBJ2-2, with D possibly being TRBD2 (6 bases). The CDR3 spans 16 residues. V was cut by 2 bases and J by 3 bases, with 14 bases left in between. Germline lookup yields CDR1 SGDLS and CDR2 YYNGEE. The CDR3 region has the DNA TGTGCCAGCAGCGTCTTAGCGGTAGTTGACACCGGGGAGCTGTTTTTT. This gives the protein CASSVLAVVDTGELFF.

This clonotype was counted a few times. The chain links TRBV24-1 to TRBJ2-2; TRBD1 aligns across 10 bases. The CDR3 has 17 residues. The V gene's germline CDR1 is KGHDR and CDR2 SFDVKD. The V and J ends lost 0 bases and 3 bases, in that order; junction bases with no gene match: 3. CDR3 in DNA: TGTGCCACCAGTGATTTGATGGGGACAGGGGACACCGGGGAGCTGTTTTTT. Encoded protein: CATSDLMGTGDTGELFF.

This clonotype has ten or more counts. This sequence joins TRBV6-5 and TRBJ2-7; TRBD2 matches at 12 bases. Per germline, CDR1 MNHEY and CDR2 SVGAGI. CDR3 length: 15 amino acids. V shed 4 bases and J 5 bases; nucleotides not matched to a gene: 6. The CDR3 here is CASSFRLAGVHEQYF. CDR3 DNA sequence: TGTGCCAGCAGTTTCCGACTAGCGGGAGTCCACGAGCAGTACTTC.

J is TRBJ2-1 and V is TRBV19; D is undetermined. Trimming took off 4 bases at V and 3 bases at J, with 10 bases between the two ends. There are 14 residues in the CDR3. Looked up from germline, CDR1 is LNHDA and CDR2 is SQIVND (reference sequence). The CDR3 region has the DNA TGTGCCAGTAGTACAAGGGAAATCTACAATGAGCAGTTCTTC. It yields the protein CASSTREIYNEQFF.

This clonotype was found many times. The rearrangement uses TRBV28 and TRBJ2-1, with D possibly being TRBD1 (5 bases). V dropped 6 bases and J dropped 8 bases, with 11 bases sitting between them. Per germline, CDR1 MDHEN and CDR2 SYDVKM. This CDR3 has 12 residues. CDR3 in amino acids: CASRGPGDEQFF. CDR3 coding DNA: TGTGCCAGCAGGGGGCCGGGCGATGAGCAGTTCTTC.

This clonotype was counted only a few times. CDR3 nucleotides: TGCAGTGCCCTGTGGAGGGGCAACTATGGCTACACCTTC. Translating it yields CSALWRGNYGYTF. The V and J genes are TRBV20-1 and TRBJ1-2; D is perhaps TRBD1 (5 bases). The CDR3 spans 13 residues. V was clipped by 6 bases and J by 2 bases, with 13 bases between them. CDR1 DFQATT and CDR2 SNEGSKA come from the germline V gene (reference sequence).

This clonotype turned up a few times. V usage is TRBV20-1 and J usage is TRBJ2-1; 13 bases are a match to TRBD2. V was pared by 5 bases and J by 7 bases, with 8 bases of the junction left unmatched. CDR3 length: 15 residues. Per the germline V gene, CDR1 is DFQATT and CDR2 is SNEGSKA (reference sequence). The CDR3 reads CSAYQLAGGFNEQFF. As DNA, the CDR3 is TGCAGTGCTTACCAACTAGCGGGAGGGTTTAATGAGCAGTTCTTC.

Only a few counts were recorded for this clonotype. The rearrangement links TRBV7-9 to TRBJ2-1; D is ambiguous. The germline V and J ends were trimmed by 5 bases and 6 bases, with 20 bases remaining between them. This CDR3 contains 16 residues. From germline, CDR1 is SEHNR and CDR2 FQNEAQ (reference sequence). The CDR3 nucleotides read TGTGCCAGCAGCCCTACCGGAGTGGGAATTCTCAATGAGCAGTTCTTC. Encoded protein: CASSPTGVGILNEQFF.

In this sample, this clonotype turned up a few times. The chain couples TRBV12-3 or TRBV12-4 to TRBJ2-3; D remains ambiguous. The germline V and J ends were trimmed by 7 bases and 2 bases, with 22 bases remaining between them. The CDR3 consists of 17 residues. The DNA of the CDR3 is TGTGCCAGCACCTTTGCCCACGGACGCACCTTCACAGATACGCAGTATTTT. It yields the protein CASTFAHGRTFTDTQYF.

This chain links TRBV12-3 or TRBV12-4 with TRBJ1-1; no definite D call. Trimming removed 7 bases from V and 2 bases from J, with 20 bases in between. The CDR3 loop spans 16 amino acids. The CDR3 DNA sequence: TGTGCCAGCACCTTAACTCCCAGGCAGGTTAACACTGAAGCTTTCTTT. Translating it yields CASTLTPRQVNTEAFF.